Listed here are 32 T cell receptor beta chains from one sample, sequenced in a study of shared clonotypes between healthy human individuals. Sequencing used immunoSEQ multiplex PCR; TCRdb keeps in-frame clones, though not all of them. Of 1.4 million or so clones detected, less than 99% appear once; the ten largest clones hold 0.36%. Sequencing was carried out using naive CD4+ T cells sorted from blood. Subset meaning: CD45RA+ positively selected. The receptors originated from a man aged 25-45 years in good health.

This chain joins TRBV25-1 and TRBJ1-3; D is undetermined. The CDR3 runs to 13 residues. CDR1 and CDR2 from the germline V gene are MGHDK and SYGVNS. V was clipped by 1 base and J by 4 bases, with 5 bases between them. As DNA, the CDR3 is TGTGCCAGCAGTGAATCGGGCGGAAACACCATATATTTT. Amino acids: CASSESGGNTIYF.

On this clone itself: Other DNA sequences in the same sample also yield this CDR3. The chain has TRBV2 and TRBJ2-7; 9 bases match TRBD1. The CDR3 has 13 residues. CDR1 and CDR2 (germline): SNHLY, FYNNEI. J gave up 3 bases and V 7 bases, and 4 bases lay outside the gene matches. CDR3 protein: CASNGQGSYEQYF. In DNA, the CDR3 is TGTGCCAGCAATGGACAGGGGAGCTACGAGCAGTACTTC.

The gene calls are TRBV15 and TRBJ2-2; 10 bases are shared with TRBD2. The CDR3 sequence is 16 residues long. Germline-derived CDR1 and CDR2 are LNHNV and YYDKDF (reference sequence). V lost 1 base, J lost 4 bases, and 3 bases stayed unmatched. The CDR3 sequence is CATSRGWTSGTGELFF. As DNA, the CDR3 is TGTGCCACCAGCAGAGGTTGGACTAGCGGCACCGGGGAGCTGTTTTTT.

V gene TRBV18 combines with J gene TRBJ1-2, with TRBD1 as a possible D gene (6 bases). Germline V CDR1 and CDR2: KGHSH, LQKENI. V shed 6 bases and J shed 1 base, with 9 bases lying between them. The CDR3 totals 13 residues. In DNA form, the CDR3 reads TGTGCCAGCTCGGCAGGGGTTAACTATGGCTACACCTTC. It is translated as CASSAGVNYGYTF.

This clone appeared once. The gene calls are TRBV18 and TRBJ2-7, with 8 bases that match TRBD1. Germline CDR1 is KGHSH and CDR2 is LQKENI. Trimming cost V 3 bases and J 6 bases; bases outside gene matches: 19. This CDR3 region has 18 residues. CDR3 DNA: TGTGCCAGCTCACCTCTCGCCGCCCTTACCGGGACAGGTTCCGAGCAGTACTTC. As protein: CASSPLAALTGTGSEQYF.

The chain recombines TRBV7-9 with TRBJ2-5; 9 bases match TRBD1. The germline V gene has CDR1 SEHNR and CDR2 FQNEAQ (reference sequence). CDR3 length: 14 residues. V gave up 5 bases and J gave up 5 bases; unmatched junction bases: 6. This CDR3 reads CASSPGTGTETQYF. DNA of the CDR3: TGTGCCAGCAGCCCGGGGACAGGGACCGAGACCCAGTACTTC.

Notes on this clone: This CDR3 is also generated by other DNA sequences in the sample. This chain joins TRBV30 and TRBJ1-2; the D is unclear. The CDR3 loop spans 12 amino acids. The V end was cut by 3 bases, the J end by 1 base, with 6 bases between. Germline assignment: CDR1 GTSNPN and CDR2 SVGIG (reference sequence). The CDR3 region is CAWRTGNYGYTF. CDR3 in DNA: TGTGCCTGGAGGACGGGTAACTATGGCTACACCTTC.

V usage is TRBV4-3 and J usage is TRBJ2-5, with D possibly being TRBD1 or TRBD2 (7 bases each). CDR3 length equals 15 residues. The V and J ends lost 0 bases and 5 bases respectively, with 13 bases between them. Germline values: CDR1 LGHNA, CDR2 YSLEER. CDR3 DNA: TGCGCCAGCAGCCAAGAGGGGAGGGGGCGTGAGACCCAGTACTTC. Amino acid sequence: CASSQEGRGRETQYF.

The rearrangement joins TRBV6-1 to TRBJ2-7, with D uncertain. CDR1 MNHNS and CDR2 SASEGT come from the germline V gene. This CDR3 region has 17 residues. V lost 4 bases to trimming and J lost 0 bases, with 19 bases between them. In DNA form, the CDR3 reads TGTGCCAGCAGTGTCCTACCGGGCTCCCGGAGCTCCTACGAGCAGTACTTC. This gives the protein CASSVLPGSRSSYEQYF.

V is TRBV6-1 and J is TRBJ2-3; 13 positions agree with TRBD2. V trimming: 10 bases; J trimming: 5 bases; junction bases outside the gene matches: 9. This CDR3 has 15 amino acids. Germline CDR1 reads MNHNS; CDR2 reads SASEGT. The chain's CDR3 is CATQVLAGGRDTQYF. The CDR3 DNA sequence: TGTGCCACCCAAGTACTAGCGGGAGGGAGAGATACGCAGTATTTT.

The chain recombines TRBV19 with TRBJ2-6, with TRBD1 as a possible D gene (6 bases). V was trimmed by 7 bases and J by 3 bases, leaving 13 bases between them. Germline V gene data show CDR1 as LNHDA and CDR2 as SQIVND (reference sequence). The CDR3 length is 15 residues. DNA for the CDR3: TGTGCCAGTAATAAACCAGGGGATGGGGCCAACGTCCTGACTTTC. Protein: CASNKPGDGANVLTF.

CDR3 residues: CASSAGPDRRETQYF. The CDR3 DNA follows: TGTGCCAGCAGTGCGGGACCGGACAGGCGAGAGACCCAGTACTTC. The genes are TRBV7-6 and TRBJ2-5; maybe TRBD1 (7 bases). This CDR3 is built from 15 residues. Trimming removed 6 bases from V and 4 bases from J, with 18 bases in between. Looked up from germline, CDR1 is SGHVS and CDR2 is FNYEAQ.

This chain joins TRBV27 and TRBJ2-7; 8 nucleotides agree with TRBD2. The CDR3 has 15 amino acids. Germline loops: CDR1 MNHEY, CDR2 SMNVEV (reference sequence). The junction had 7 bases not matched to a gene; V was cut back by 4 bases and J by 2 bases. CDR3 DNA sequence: TGTGCCAGCAGTTCTCCGGGACTAGGCGCCTACGAGCAGTACTTC. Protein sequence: CASSSPGLGAYEQYF.

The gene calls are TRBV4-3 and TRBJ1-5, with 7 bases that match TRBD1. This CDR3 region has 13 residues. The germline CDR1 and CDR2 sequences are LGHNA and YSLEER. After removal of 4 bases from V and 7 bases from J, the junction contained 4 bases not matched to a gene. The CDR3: CASSPMTGQPQHF. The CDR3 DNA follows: TGCGCCAGCAGCCCAATGACAGGGCAGCCCCAGCATTTT.

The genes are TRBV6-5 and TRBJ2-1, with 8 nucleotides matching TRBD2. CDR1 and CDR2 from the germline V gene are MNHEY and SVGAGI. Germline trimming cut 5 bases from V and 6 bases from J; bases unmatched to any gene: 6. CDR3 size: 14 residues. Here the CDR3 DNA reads TGTGCCAGCAGTCGTTCGCTAGCGGGCAATGAGCAGTTCTTC. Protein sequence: CASSRSLAGNEQFF.

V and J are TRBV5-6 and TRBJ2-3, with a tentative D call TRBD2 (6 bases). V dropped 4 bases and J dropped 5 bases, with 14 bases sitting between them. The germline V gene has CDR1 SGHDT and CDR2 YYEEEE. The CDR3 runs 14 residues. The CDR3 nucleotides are TGTGCCAGCAGCCTGGCCGGGAGAGGAGATACGCAGTATTTT. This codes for CASSLAGRGDTQYF.

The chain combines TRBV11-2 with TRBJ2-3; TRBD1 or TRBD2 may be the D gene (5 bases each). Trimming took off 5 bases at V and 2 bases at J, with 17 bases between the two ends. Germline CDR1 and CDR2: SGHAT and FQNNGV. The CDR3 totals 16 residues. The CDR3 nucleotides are TGTGCCAGCAGCCCTCGGGGCCAACCCCTCACAGATACGCAGTATTTT. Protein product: CASSPRGQPLTDTQYF.

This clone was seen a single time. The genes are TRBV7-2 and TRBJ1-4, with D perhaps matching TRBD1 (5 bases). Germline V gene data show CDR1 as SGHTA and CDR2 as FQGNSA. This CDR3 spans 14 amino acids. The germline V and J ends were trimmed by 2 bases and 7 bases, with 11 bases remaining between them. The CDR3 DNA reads TGTGCCAGCAGCTTATCGCGGGGACTTGAAAAACTGTTTTTT. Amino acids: CASSLSRGLEKLFF.

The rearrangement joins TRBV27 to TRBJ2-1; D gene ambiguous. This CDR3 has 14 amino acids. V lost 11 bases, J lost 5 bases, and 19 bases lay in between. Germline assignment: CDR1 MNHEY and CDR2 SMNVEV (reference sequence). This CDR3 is CACKRFDANNEQFF. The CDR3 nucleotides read TGTGCCTGCAAGAGGTTCGATGCCAACAATGAGCAGTTCTTC.

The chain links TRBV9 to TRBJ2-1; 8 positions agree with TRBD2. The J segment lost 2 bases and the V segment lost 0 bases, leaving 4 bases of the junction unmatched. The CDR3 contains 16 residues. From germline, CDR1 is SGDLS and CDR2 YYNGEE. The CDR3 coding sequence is TGTGCCAGCAGCGTAGATACAGCGGGAGCCTACAATGAGCAGTTCTTC. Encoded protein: CASSVDTAGAYNEQFF.

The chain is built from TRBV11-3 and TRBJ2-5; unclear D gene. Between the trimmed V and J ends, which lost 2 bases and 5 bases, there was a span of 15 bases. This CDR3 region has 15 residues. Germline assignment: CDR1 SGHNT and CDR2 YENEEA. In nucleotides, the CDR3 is TGTGCCAGCAGCTTATCGGTGGGGTATTCGGAGACCCAGTACTTC. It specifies CASSLSVGYSETQYF.

Written as DNA, the CDR3 is TGTGCCAGCTCACCAGAGGGGTGGGTCGAGCAGTACTTC. Its protein product is CASSPEGWVEQYF. The chain joins TRBV18 to TRBJ2-7; the D call may be TRBD1 or TRBD2 (5 bases each). The length of the CDR3 is 13 residues. The V gene lost 2 bases and the J gene lost 6 bases, with 11 bases spanning the gap. Per the germline V gene, CDR1 is KGHSH and CDR2 is LQKENI.

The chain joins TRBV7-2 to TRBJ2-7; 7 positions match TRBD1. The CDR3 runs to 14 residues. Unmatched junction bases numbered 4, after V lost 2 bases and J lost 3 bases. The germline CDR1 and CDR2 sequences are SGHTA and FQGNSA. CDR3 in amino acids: CASSLRGQNYEQYF. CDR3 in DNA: TGTGCCAGCAGCTTAAGGGGACAGAACTACGAGCAGTACTTC.

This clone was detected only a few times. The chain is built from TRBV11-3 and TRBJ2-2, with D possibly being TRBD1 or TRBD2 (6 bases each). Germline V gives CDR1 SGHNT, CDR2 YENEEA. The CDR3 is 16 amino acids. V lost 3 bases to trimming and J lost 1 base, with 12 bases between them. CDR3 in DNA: TGTGCCAGCAGCTTTCGCGGGACACTGAACACCGGGGAGCTGTTTTTT. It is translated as CASSFRGTLNTGELFF.

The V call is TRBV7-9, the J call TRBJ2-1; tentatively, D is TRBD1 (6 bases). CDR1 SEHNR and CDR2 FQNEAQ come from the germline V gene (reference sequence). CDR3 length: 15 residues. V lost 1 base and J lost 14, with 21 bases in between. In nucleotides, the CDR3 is TGTGCCAGCAGCTTAGAGGATGCGGACAGAGCCCAGGAGTTCTTC. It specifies CASSLEDADRAQEFF.

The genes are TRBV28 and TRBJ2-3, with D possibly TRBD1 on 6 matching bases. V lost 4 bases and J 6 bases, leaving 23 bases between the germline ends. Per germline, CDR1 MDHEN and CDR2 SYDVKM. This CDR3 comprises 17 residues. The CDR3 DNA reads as TGTGCCAGCAGTTCCCTCAGGGGTACGACACGTTCCGATACGCAGTATTTT. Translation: CASSSLRGTTRSDTQYF.

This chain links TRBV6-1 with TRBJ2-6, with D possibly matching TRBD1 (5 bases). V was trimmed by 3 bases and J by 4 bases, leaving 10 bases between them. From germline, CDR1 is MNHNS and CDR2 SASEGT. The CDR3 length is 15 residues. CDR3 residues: CASSEGRAGANVLTF. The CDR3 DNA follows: TGTGCCAGCAGTGAGGGCAGGGCGGGGGCCAACGTCCTGACTTTC.

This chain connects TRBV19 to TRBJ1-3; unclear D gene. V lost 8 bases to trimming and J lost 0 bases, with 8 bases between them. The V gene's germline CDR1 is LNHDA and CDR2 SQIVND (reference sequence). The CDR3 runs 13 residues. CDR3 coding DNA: TGTGCCAGTCAGGACGTCTCTGGAAACACCATATATTTT. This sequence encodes CASQDVSGNTIYF.

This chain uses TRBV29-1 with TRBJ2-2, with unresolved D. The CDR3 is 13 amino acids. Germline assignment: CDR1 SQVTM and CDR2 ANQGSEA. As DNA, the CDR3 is TGCACCTACACCGCCTTAGGAACCGGGGAGCTGTTTTTT. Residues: CTYTALGTGELFF.

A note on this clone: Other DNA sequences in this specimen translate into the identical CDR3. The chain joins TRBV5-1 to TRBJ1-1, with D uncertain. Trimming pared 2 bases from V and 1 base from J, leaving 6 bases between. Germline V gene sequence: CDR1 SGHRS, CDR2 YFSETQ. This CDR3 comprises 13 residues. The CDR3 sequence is CASSLLGNTEAFF. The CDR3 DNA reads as TGCGCCAGCAGCTTATTGGGGAACACTGAAGCTTTCTTT.

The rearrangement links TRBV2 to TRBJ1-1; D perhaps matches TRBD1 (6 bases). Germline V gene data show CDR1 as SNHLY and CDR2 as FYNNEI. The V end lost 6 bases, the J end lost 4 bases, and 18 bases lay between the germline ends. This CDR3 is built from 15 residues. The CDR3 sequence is CASRETGGWTTEAFF. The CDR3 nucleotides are TGTGCCAGCAGGGAGACAGGTGGATGGACCACTGAAGCTTTCTTT.

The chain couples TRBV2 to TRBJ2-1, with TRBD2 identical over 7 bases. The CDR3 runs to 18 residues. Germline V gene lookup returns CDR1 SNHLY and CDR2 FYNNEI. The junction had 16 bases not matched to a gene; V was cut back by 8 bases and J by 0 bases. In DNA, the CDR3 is TGTGCCAGCGGCTGGCGGCTAGGACTAGGAAGCTCCTACAATGAGCAGTTCTTC. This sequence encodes CASGWRLGLGSSYNEQFF.